The 5 T cell receptor beta chains listed next were all sequenced from one sample in a study of blood T cell repertoires in COVID-19 (dated by TCRdb to the early 2020s). Libraries came from the immunoSEQ multiplex PCR assay. TCRdb's version of the immuneACCESS table is confined to in-frame rearrangements and falls short of the full clone set. An unresolved V gene accounts for under half of the shortfall where checked; the remainder is of unknown origin. The sample table contains under 250,000 clones; only one count was recorded for over 80% of them. The top ten clones comprise about 3.5% of the sample. Source material: PBMCs or T cells enriched from blood (not recorded which). These receptors originate from a woman in her twenties or thirties who had been exposed to COVID-19.

The rearrangement links TRBV9 to TRBJ2-7; TRBD1 matches at 8 bases. Germline V gene lookup returns CDR1 SGDLS and CDR2 YYNGEE. The V gene end was trimmed by 4 bases and the J gene end by 0 bases; junction bases not matched to a gene: 9. The CDR3 spans 16 residues. In nucleotides, the CDR3 is TGTGCCAGCAGCAACCGGGACAGGCGACTCTCCTACGAGCAGTACTTC. Its translation is CASSNRDRRLSYEQYF. Combining the CDR3 with reference TRBV9 and TRBJ2-7 gives the whole variable domain DSGVTQTPKHLITATGQRVTLRCSPRSGDLSVYWYQQSLDQGLQFLIQYYNGEERAKGNILERFSAQQFPDLHSELNLSSLELGDSALYFCASSNRDRRLSYEQYFGPGTRLTVT.

There are a few counts of this clone. The chain is built from TRBV28 and TRBJ1-1; a possible D gene is TRBD1 (5 bases). The CDR3 totals 14 residues. With 8 bases removed from V and 0 bases from J, the gap between germline ends came to 13 bases. The V gene's germline CDR1 is MDHEN and CDR2 SYDVKM. CDR3 loop: CASGAGPMNTEAFF. The DNA for the CDR3 is TGTGCCAGCGGGGCAGGCCCAATGAACACTGAAGCTTTCTTT.

The J gene is TRBJ1-1, the V gene TRBV5-1; D is perhaps TRBD1 (5 bases). Germline V gene sequence: CDR1 SGHRS, CDR2 YFSETQ. Trimming left V 4 bases short and J 1 base short, with 11 bases between. There are 14 residues in the CDR3. The DNA of the CDR3 is TGCGCCAGCAGCCCCCTGACAGAGAACACTGAAGCTTTCTTT. Its protein product is CASSPLTENTEAFF.

The rearrangement links TRBV7-9 to TRBJ2-1; D remains unclear. V was trimmed by 8 bases and J by 9 bases, leaving 5 bases between them. This CDR3 contains 9 residues. Germline V gene sequence: CDR1 SEHNR, CDR2 FQNEAQ (reference sequence). The CDR3, as DNA: TGTGCCAGCGGGCCTGAGCAGTTCTTC. This sequence encodes CASGPEQFF.

The J gene is TRBJ2-7, the V gene TRBV28, with 12 positions matching TRBD1. Germline V gives CDR1 MDHEN, CDR2 SYDVKM. The CDR3 runs 18 residues. Unmatched junction bases numbered 13, after V lost 5 bases and J lost 2 bases. The CDR3 DNA is TGTGCCAGCAGTGTAACCGGGACAGGGGGCTATTCGGCCTACGAGCAGTACTTC. It is translated as CASSVTGTGGYSAYEQYF.